The sample holds a few counts of the clone carrying this TCR beta chain. Its antigen is currently unknown. In germline, CDR1 is SGHVS, CDR2 FQNEAQ. Trimming took 8 bases from V and 1 from J, leaving 18 bases between them. The CDR3 is made up of 15 amino acids. Reverse transcription of extracted RNA yielded cDNA, which provided the sequencing template. Measured with immunoSEQ multiplex PCR; TCRdb has only the in-frame clones, and not every one. The sample holds more than 200,000 clones; around 65% are singletons and the top ten take 0.95% to 1.5%. This specimen comes from a study of CD8+ T cells in alopecia areata. The wider study: Twice a day, 5 to 10 mg of oral tofacitinib was administered to treated patients.

The treatment here: oral pan-JAK inhibitor, 5-10 mg twice daily. Study-wide results and caveats: Normal skin's resident alphabeta T cells are sequenced alongside lesional scalp T cells.

V and J are TRBV7-8 and TRBJ2-7; D is perhaps TRBD1 (8 bases). The starting material was CD4+ T cells sorted from blood, obtained between weeks 44 and 45, from a patient treated with tofacitinib. The TCR originated in a human donor with alopecia areata. DNA for the CDR3: TGTGCCAGCGTGGGGGGGACAGGACTTTCCTACGAGCAGTACTTC. Protein sequence: CASVGGTGLSYEQYF.